This TCR beta chain was sequenced in a study of human T cells and chemical hapten exposure. As for the study in general: Slight differences in pooled library volume were the main source of varying TCR yields across samples.

Germline V gene sequence: CDR1 SGDLS, CDR2 YYNGEE. V was pared by 3 bases and J by 0 bases, with 5 bases of the junction left unmatched. The CDR3 totals 16 residues. Points on this clonotype: Antigen: not known.

One entry per CDR3 protein results from TCRdb running MiXCR on the RACE reads. The data show around 150,000 distinct CDR3 sequences, around 30% seen once. Time point specified: patch test 3, about 24 weeks after DPC sensitization. The treatment is: therapeutic diphenylcyclopropenone sensitization with weekly scalp DPC. Findings and limits, study-wide: With DPC sensitization, TCRs exceeding 1 in 1000 frequency showed no change.

This chain links TRBV9 with TRBJ2-5; 10 bases match TRBD2. The origin of this receptor is a woman younger than 35 with alopecia areata. Some clones in this sample may be carry-over from other donors' samples. The sequenced sample was whole blood, obtained in connection with sensitization to the hapten diphenylcyclopropenone (DPC). CDR3 coding DNA: TGTGCCAGCAGCGCTGGACTAGCGGCCAACCAAGAGACCCAGTACTTC. Protein: CASSAGLAANQETQYF.